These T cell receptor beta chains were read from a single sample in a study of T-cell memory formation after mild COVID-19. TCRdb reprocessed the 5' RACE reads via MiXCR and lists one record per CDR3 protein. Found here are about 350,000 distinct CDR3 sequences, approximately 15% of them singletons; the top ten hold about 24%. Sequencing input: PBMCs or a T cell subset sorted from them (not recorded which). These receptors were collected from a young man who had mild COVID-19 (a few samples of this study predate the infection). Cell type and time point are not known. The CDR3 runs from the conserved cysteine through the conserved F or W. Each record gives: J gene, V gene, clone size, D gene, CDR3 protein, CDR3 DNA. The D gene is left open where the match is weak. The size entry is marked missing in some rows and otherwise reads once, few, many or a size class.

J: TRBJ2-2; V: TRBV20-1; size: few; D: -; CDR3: CSARGGAGELFF; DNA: TGCAGTGCTAGGGGGGGCGCCGGGGAGCTGTTTTTT
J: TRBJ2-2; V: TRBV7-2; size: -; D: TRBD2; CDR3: CASSKERGMTGELFF; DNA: TGTGCCAGCAGCAAGGAGCGGGGGATGACCGGGGAGCTGTTTTTT
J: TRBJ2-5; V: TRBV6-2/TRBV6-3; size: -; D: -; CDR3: CASAGYSQETQYF; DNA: TGTGCCAGCGCCGGGTACAGTCAAGAGACCCAGTACTTC
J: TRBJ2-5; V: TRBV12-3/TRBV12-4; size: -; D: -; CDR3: CASSWGPQETQYF; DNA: TGTGCCAGCAGTTGGGGACCCCAAGAGACCCAGTACTTC
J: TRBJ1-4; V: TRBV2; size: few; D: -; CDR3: CASSGMTNEKLFF; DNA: TGTGCCAGCAGCGGGATGACTAATGAAAAACTGTTTTTT
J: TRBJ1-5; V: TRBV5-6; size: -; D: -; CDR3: CASSLLRSNQPQHF; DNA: TGTGCCAGCAGCTTGCTTCGGAGCAATCAGCCCCAGCATTTT
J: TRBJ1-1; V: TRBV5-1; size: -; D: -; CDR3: CASSSGSGRTEAFF; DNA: TGCGCCAGCAGCTCCGGATCGGGGCGCACTGAAGCTTTCTTT
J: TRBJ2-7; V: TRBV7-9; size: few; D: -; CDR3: CASSLAQGWEQYF; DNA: TGTGCCAGCAGCTTAGCACAGGGTTGGGAGCAGTACTTC
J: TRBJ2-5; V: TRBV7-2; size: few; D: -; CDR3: CASSLALEQTQYF; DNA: TGTGCCAGCAGCTTAGCTCTAGAGCAGACCCAGTACTTC
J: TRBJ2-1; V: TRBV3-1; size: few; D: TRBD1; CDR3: CASSPRDRGLYNEQFF; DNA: TGTGCCAGCAGCCCCCGCGACAGGGGGCTTTACAATGAGCAGTTCTTC
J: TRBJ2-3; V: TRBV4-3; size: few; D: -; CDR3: CASSQGSGGVGDTQYF; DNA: TGCGCCAGCAGCCAAGGATCAGGCGGGGTGGGAGATACGCAGTATTTT
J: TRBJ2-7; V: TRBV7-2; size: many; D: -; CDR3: CASSLVSSYEQYF; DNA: TGTGCCAGCAGCTTAGTCAGCTCCTACGAGCAGTACTTC
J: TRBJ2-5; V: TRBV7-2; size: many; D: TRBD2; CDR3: CASSFSGLAGYQETQYF; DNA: TGTGCCAGCAGCTTTAGCGGTCTAGCGGGGTACCAAGAGACCCAGTACTTC
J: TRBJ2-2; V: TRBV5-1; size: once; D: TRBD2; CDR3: CASSASKAGVATGELFF; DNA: TGCGCCAGCAGCGCCAGCAAAGCGGGGGTCGCCACCGGGGAGCTGTTTTTT
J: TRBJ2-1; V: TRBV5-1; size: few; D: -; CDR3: CASSLVVRANEQFF; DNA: TGCGCCAGCAGCTTGGTAGTTAGGGCGAATGAGCAGTTCTTC
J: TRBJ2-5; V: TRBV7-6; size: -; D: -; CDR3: CASSDYAGSQETQYF; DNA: TGTGCCAGCAGCGATTACGCGGGTTCCCAAGAGACCCAGTACTTC
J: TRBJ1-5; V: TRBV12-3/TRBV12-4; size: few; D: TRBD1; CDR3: CASRPGTGSYQPQHF; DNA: TGTGCCAGCAGGCCCGGGACAGGGTCTTATCAGCCCCAGCATTTT
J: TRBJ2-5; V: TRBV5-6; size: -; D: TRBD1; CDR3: CASSVGQALETQYF; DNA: TGTGCCAGCAGCGTGGGACAGGCCTTAGAGACCCAGTACTTC
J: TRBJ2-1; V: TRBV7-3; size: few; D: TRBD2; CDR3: CASSLLGAGYYNEQFF; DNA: TGTGCCAGCAGCTTATTAGGAGCGGGGTATTACAATGAGCAGTTCTTC
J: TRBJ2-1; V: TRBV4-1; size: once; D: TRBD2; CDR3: CASSQIGLAGGPEQFF; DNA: TGCGCCAGCAGCCAGATAGGACTAGCGGGGGGGCCTGAGCAGTTCTTC
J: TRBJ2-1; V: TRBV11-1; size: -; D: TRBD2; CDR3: CASSPGGSSGGTNEQFF; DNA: TGTGCCAGCAGCCCTGGAGGGTCTAGCGGGGGGACTAATGAGCAGTTCTTC
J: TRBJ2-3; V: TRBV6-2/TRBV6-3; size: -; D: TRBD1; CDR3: CASGDRRPTDTQYF; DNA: TGTGCCAGCGGGGACAGGAGACCCACAGATACGCAGTATTTT
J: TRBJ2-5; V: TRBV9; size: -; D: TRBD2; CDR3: CASSVAGGLVETQYF; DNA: TGTGCCAGCAGCGTAGCGGGGGGGCTGGTTGAGACCCAGTACTTC
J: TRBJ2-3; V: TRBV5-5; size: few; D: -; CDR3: CASSPLGDGQYTDTQYF; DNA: TGTGCCAGCAGCCCCCTGGGGGACGGACAGTACACAGATACGCAGTATTTT
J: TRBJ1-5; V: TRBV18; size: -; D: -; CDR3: CASSPEANQPQHF; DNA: TGTGCCAGCTCACCGGAGGCGAATCAGCCCCAGCATTTT
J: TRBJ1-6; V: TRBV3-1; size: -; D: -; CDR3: CASSHNDINSPLHF; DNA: TGTGCCAGCAGCCATAACGACATTAATTCACCCCTCCACTTT
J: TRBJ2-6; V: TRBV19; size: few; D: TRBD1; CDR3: CASNSGQGAIGANVLTF; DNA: TGTGCCAGTAATTCTGGACAGGGGGCGATCGGGGCCAACGTCCTGACTTTC
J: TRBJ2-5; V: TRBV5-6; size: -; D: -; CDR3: CASSLVGNDGTQYF; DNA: TGTGCCAGCAGCTTGGTAGGGAACGATGGGACCCAGTACTTC
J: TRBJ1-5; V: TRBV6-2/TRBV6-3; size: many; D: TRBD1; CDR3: CASSVQGANQPQHF; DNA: TGTGCCAGCAGTGTCCAGGGGGCGAATCAGCCCCAGCATTTT
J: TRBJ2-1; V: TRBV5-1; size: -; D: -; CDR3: CANSSDRNEQFF; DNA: TGCGCCAACAGCTCGGACCGCAATGAGCAGTTCTTC
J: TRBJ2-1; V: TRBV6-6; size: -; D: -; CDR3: CATRDGAGQFF; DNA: TGTGCCACCCGGGATGGAGCTGGGCAGTTCTTC
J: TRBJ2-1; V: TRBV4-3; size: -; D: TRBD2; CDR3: CASSRGGGLNEQFF; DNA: TGCGCCAGCAGCCGCGGCGGGGGGCTCAATGAGCAGTTCTTC
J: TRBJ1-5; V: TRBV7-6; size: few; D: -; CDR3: CASSSFGEPQHF; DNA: TGTGCCAGCAGCTCGTTCGGGGAGCCCCAGCATTTT
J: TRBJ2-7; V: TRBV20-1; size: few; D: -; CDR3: CSAIAISGTYEQYF; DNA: TGCAGTGCTATAGCTATATCGGGAACCTACGAGCAGTACTTC
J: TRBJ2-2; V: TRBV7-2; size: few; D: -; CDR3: CASSRDPGGELFF; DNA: TGTGCCAGCAGTCGTGACCCGGGCGGGGAGCTGTTTTTT
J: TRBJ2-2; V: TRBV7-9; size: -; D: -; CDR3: CASSLYATGELFF; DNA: TGTGCCAGCAGCTTATACGCGACCGGGGAGCTGTTTTTT
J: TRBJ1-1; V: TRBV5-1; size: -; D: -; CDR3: CASSSDGSEAFF; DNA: TGCGCCAGCAGCTCGGACGGTTCAGAAGCTTTCTTT
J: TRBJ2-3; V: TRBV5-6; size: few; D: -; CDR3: CASSLFTDGRTDTQYF; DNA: TGTGCCAGCAGCTTGTTTACCGATGGAAGGACAGATACGCAGTATTTT
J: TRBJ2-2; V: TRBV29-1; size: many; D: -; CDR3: CSVVWGQTHTGELFF; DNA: TGCAGCGTTGTATGGGGGCAGACTCACACCGGGGAGCTGTTTTTT
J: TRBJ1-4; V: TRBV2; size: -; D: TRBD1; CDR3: CASKSLGTANEKLFF; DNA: TGTGCCAGCAAAAGCCTCGGGACAGCCAATGAAAAACTGTTTTTT
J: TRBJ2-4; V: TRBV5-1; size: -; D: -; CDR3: CASADPAGKNIQYF; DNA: TGCGCCAGCGCCGACCCGGCAGGGAAAAACATTCAGTACTTC
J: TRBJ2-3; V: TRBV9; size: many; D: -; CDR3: CASSPQRTAQYF; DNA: TGTGCCAGCAGCCCCCAGCGGACCGCGCAGTATTTT
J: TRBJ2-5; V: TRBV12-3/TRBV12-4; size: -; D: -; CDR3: CASSRFRGYSGGETQYF; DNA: TGTGCCAGCAGTCGCTTTAGGGGTTATAGCGGAGGAGAGACCCAGTACTTC
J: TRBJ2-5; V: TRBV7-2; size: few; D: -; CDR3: CASSPMRETQYF; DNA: TGTGCCAGCAGCCCGATGAGGGAGACCCAGTACTTC
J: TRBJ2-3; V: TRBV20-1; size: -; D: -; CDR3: CSAIRLRADTQYF; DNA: TGCAGTGCTATTAGACTCCGGGCAGATACGCAGTATTTT
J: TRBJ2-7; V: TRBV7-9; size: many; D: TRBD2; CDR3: CASSLAGGSLSYEQYF; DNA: TGTGCCAGCAGTTTAGCGGGGGGCTCCCTCTCCTACGAGCAGTACTTC
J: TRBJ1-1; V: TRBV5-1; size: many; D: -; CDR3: CASSLDTEAFF; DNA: TGTGCCAGCAGCTTAGACACTGAAGCTTTCTTT
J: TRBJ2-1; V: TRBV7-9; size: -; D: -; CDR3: CASSPQGYEQFF; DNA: TGTGCCAGCAGCCCGCAGGGGTATGAGCAGTTCTTC
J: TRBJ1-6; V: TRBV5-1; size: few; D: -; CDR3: CASSLGYTDSPLHF; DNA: TGCGCCAGCAGCTTAGGGTACACGGATTCACCCCTCCACTTT
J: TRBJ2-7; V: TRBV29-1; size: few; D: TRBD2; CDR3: CSVGTRRSPYEQYF; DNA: TGCAGCGTTGGGACTAGGAGATCGCCCTACGAGCAGTACTTC
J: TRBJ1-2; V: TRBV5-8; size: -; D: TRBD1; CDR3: CASSSPEGQGAYGYTF; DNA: TGTGCCAGCAGCTCGCCCGAAGGACAGGGGGCTTATGGCTACACCTTC
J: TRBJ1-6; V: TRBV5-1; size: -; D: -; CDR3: CASSPDGMDSPLHF; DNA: TGCGCCAGCAGCCCGGACGGAATGGATTCACCCCTCCACTTT
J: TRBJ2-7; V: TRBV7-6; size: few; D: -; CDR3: CASSLGRLGEQYF; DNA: TGTGCCAGCAGCTTAGGTAGGCTGGGCGAGCAGTACTTC
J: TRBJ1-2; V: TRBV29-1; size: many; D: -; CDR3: CSVDLNREDTYGYTF; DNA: TGCAGCGTAGATTTGAACAGGGAAGATACCTATGGCTACACCTTC
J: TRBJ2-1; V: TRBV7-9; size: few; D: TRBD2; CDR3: CASSKLAGGYNEQFF; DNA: TGTGCCAGCAGCAAACTAGCGGGGGGATACAATGAGCAGTTCTTC